This is a list of T cell receptor beta chains from one sample in a study of shared clonotypes between healthy human individuals. The protocol was immunoSEQ multiplex PCR, while the TCRdb copy is restricted to in-frame clones and leaves out a portion. The sample contains about 600,000 clones, more than 95% of which appear only once. Material for sequencing was naive CD4+ T cells sorted from blood. These receptors originate from a woman between 25 and 40 years old in good health. Both conserved end residues are part of each CDR3. Each record gives: J gene, D gene, clone size, V gene, CDR3 protein, CDR3 DNA. D genes are given only for firm matches. Some rows mark clone size as missing; the rest say once, few, many or name a class of expanded clone.

TRBJ2-6,TRBD1,once,TRBV28,CASGAGGSGANVLTF,TGTGCCAGCGGGGCAGGGGGCTCTGGGGCCAACGTCCTGACTTTC
TRBJ2-2,.,.,TRBV7-8,CASSQRGRYTGELFF,TGTGCCAGCAGCCAAAGGGGCAGATACACCGGGGAGCTGTTTTTT
TRBJ1-1,.,.,TRBV5-1,CASSLADMNTEAFF,TGCGCCAGCAGCTTGGCCGATATGAACACTGAAGCTTTCTTT
TRBJ1-6,TRBD1,.,TRBV4-1,CASSQDRGYSPLHF,TGCGCCAGCAGCCAAGACAGGGGGTATTCACCCCTCCACTTT
TRBJ2-7,TRBD2,.,TRBV18,CASSPRPSGGSSYEQYF,TGTGCCAGCTCACCAAGGCCGAGCGGGGGAAGCTCCTACGAGCAGTACTTC
TRBJ2-1,.,.,TRBV14,CASSQLGGSNEQFF,TGTGCCAGCAGCCAATTAGGCGGGTCCAATGAGCAGTTCTTC
TRBJ2-2,.,.,TRBV6-5,CASRHTGSSTGELFF,TGTGCCAGCAGACACACAGGGAGTAGTACCGGGGAGCTGTTTTTT
TRBJ2-7,.,once,TRBV28,CASSLLVGAGREQYF,TGTGCCAGCAGTTTATTAGTTGGGGCAGGGAGGGAGCAGTACTTC
TRBJ2-1,TRBD2,.,TRBV11-2,CASSLVSGSYYNEQFF,TGTGCCAGCAGCTTAGTTAGCGGGTCGTACTACAATGAGCAGTTCTTC
TRBJ2-1,.,.,TRBV4-1,CASSQVEGLNEQFF,TGCGCCAGCAGCCAAGTAGAAGGGCTTAATGAGCAGTTCTTC
TRBJ1-4,.,.,TRBV2,CASRANWNEKLFF,TGTGCCAGCAGAGCGAACTGGAATGAAAAACTGTTTTTT
TRBJ2-2,.,.,TRBV7-9,CATQHRTGTNTGELFF,TGTGCCACCCAACACCGCACAGGGACCAACACCGGGGAGCTGTTTTTT
TRBJ2-7,.,.,TRBV15,CATSPEVVRSYEQYF,TGTGCCACCAGCCCAGAGGTGGTGCGGTCCTACGAGCAGTACTTC
TRBJ2-1,.,once,TRBV5-1,CASSLEGGYNEQFF,TGCGCCAGCAGCTTGGAAGGAGGATACAATGAGCAGTTCTTC
TRBJ2-1,TRBD2,.,TRBV29-1,CSVEGATSGATYNEQFF,TGCAGCGTTGAAGGAGCGACTAGCGGGGCAACCTACAATGAGCAGTTCTTC
TRBJ1-1,TRBD1,.,TRBV19,CASRGPGGRNTEAFF,TGTGCCAGTAGGGGACCAGGGGGTCGGAACACTGAAGCTTTCTTT
TRBJ1-6,.,.,TRBV5-4,CASSMTLDNSPLHF,TGTGCCAGCAGCATGACGTTGGATAATTCACCCCTCCACTTT
TRBJ2-7,.,.,TRBV6-5,CASSSSRYEQYF,TGTGCCAGCAGCTCCTCACGCTACGAGCAGTACTTC
TRBJ2-7,TRBD2,.,TRBV6-1,CASSEPGLAGEGNEQYF,TGTGCCAGCAGTGAACCGGGACTAGCGGGAGAAGGCAACGAGCAGTACTTC
TRBJ2-7,TRBD1,.,TRBV5-1,CASSALDRELEQYF,TGCGCCAGCAGCGCTTTAGACAGGGAGCTCGAGCAGTACTTC
TRBJ2-1,TRBD2,.,TRBV9,CASSKTSGYNEQFF,TGTGCCAGCAGCAAGACTAGCGGCTACAATGAGCAGTTCTTC
TRBJ1-3,.,.,TRBV6-5,CASRQASGNTIYF,TGTGCCAGCAGGCAGGCCTCTGGAAACACCATATATTTT
TRBJ2-5,.,.,TRBV7-9,CASSLGASGAQETQYF,TGTGCCAGCAGCTTGGGCGCCTCGGGGGCCCAAGAGACCCAGTACTTC
TRBJ1-5,.,.,TRBV7-2,CASSLVGNQPQHF,TGTGCCAGCAGCTTAGTTGGCAATCAGCCCCAGCATTTT
TRBJ2-1,TRBD2,.,TRBV11-2,CASSLGLAGPVYNEQFF,TGTGCCAGCAGCTTGGGCCTAGCGGGCCCAGTCTACAATGAGCAGTTCTTC
TRBJ2-3,TRBD2,.,TRBV6-5,CASSREKGTDTQYF,TGTGCCAGCTCGCGGGAGAAGGGCACAGATACGCAGTATTTT
TRBJ1-5,.,.,TRBV28,CASSLPVGGNQPQHF,TGTGCCAGCAGTTTACCGGTAGGTGGCAATCAGCCCCAGCATTTT
TRBJ2-7,TRBD2,.,TRBV10-3,CAIRRLAGGMDEQYF,TGTGCCATCAGGCGACTAGCGGGAGGTATGGACGAGCAGTACTTC
TRBJ2-3,TRBD2,.,TRBV25-1,CASSLAGGGTDTQYF,TGTGCCAGCAGCTTAGCGGGAGGGGGGACAGATACGCAGTATTTT
TRBJ1-5,TRBD1,.,TRBV6-1,CASSEPGQGLNQPQHF,TGTGCCAGCAGTGAACCGGGACAGGGCCTTAATCAGCCCCAGCATTTT
TRBJ1-2,TRBD1,.,TRBV6-1,CASSALTGEAGYTF,TGTGCCAGCAGTGCGTTGACAGGGGAGGCTGGCTACACCTTC
TRBJ2-3,TRBD2,.,TRBV6-6,CASRSKEGLQVQYF,TGTGCCAGCAGGAGCAAAGAGGGACTACAGGTGCAGTATTTT
TRBJ1-5,.,.,TRBV7-6,CASSLVNQPQHF,TGTGCCAGCAGCTTAGTTAATCAGCCCCAGCATTTT
TRBJ1-2,.,.,TRBV28,CASSLDTYEPYGYTF,TGTGCCAGCAGTCTCGACACCTACGAGCCCTATGGCTACACCTTC
TRBJ2-7,TRBD1,.,TRBV28,CASSSQDRAYEQYF,TGTGCCAGCAGTTCTCAGGACAGGGCTTACGAGCAGTACTTC
TRBJ1-5,.,.,TRBV7-8,CASSLSVRQPQHF,TGTGCCAGCAGCTTATCGGTCAGGCAGCCCCAGCATTTT
TRBJ2-1,TRBD2,.,TRBV18,CASSRGAGGPNEQFF,TGTGCCAGCTCACGGGGAGCGGGAGGGCCGAATGAGCAGTTCTTC